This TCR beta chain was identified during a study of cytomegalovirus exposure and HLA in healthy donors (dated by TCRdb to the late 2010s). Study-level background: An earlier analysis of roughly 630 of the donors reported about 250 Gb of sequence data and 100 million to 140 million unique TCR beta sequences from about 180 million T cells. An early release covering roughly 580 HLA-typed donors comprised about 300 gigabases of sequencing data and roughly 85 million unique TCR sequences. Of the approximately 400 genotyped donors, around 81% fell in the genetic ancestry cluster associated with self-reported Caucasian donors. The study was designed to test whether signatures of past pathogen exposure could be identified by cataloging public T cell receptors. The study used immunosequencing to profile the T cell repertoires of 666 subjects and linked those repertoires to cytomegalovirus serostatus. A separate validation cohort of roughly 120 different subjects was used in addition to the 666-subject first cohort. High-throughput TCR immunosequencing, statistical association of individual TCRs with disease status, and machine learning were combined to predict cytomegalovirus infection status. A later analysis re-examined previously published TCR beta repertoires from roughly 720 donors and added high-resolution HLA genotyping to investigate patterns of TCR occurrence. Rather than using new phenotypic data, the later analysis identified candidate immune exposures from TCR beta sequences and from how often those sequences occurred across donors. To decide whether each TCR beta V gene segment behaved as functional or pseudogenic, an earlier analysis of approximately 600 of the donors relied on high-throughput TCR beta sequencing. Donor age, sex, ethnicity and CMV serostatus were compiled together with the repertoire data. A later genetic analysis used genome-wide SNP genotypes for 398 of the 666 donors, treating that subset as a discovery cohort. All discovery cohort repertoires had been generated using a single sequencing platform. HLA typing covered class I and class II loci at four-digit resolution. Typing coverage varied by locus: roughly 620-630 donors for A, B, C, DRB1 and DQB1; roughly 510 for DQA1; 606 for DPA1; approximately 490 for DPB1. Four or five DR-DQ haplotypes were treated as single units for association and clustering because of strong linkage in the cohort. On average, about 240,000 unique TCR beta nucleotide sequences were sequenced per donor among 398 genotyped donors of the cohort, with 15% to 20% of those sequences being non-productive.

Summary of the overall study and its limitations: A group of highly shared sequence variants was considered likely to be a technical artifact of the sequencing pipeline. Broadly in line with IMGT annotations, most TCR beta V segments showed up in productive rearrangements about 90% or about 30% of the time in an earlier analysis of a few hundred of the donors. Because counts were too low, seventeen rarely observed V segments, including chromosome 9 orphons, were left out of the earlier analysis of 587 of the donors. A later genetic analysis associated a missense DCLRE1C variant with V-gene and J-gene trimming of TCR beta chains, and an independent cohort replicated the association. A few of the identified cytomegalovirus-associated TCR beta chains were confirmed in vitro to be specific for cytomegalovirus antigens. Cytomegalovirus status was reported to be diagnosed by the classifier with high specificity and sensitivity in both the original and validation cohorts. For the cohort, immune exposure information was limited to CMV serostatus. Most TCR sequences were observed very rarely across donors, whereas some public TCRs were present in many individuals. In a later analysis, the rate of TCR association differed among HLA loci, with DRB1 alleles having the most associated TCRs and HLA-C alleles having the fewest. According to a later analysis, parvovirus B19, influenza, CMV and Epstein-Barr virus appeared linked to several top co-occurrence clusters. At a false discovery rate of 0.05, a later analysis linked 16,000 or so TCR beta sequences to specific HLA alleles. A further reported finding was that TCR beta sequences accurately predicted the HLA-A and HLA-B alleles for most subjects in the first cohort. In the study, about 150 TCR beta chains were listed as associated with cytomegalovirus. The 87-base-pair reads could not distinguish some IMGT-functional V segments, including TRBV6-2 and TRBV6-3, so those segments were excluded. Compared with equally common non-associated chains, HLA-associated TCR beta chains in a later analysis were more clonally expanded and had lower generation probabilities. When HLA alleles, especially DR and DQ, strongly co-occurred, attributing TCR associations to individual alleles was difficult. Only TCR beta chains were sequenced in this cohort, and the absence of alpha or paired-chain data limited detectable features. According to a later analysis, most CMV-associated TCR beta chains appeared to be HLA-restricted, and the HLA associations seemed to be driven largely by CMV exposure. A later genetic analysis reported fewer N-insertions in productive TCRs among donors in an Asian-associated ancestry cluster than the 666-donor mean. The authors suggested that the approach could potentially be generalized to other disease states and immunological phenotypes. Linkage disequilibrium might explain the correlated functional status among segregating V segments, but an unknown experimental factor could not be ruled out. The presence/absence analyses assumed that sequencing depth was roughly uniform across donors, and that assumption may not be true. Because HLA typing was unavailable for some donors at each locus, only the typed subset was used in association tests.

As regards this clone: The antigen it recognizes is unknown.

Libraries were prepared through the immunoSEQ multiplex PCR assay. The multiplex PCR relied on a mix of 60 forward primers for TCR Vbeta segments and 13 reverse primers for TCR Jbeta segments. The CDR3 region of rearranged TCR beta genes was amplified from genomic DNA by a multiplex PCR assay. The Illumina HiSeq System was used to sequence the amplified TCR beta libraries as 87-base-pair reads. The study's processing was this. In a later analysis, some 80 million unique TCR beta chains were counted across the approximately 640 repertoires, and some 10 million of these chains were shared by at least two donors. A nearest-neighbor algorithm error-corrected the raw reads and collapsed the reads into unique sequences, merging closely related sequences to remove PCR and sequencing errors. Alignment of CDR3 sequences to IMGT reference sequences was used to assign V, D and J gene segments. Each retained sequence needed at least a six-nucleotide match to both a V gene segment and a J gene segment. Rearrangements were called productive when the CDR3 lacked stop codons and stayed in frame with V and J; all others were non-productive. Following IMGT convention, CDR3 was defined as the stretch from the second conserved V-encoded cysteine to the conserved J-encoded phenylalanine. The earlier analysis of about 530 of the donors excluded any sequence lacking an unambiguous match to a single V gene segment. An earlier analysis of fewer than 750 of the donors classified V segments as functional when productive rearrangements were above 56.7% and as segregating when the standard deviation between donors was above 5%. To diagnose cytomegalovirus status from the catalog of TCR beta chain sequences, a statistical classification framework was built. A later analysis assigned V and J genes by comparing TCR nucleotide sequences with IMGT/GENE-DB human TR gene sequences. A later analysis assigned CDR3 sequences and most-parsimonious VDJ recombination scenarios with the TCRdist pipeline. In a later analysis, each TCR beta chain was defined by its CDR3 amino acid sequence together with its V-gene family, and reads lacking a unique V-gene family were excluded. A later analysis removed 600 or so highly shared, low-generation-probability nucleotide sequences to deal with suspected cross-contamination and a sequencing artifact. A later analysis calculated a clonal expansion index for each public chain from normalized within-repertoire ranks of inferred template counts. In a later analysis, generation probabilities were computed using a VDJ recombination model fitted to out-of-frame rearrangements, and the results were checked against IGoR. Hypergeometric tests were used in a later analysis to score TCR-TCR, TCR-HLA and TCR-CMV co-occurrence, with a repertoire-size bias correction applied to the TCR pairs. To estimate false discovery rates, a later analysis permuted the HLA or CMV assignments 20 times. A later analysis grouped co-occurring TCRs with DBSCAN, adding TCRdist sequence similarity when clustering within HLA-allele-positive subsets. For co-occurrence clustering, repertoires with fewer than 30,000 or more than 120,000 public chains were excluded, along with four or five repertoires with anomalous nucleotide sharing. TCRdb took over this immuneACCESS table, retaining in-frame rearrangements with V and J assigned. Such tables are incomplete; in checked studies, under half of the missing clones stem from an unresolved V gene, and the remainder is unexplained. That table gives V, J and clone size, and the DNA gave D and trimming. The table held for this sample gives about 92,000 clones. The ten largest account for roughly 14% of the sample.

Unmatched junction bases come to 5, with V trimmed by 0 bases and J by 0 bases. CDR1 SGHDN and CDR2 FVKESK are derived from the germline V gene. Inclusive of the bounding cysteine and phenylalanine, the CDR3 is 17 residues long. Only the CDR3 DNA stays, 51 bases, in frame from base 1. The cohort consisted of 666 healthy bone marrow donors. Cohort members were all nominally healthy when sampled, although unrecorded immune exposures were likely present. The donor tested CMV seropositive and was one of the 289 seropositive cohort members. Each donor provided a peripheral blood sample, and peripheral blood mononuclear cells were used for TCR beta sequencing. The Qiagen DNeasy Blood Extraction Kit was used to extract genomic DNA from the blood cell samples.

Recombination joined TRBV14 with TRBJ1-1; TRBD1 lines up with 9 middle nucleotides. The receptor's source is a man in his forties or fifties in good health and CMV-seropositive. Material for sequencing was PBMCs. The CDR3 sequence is CASSQDYWDRVNTEAFF. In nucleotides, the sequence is TGTGCCAGCAGCCAAGATTACTGGGACAGGGTGAACACTGAAGCTTTCTTT.